The rows below give T cell receptor beta chains drawn from one sample of a study of blood T cell repertoires in COVID-19. Sequencing was performed with immunoSEQ multiplex PCR; in TCRdb, only in-frame clones are kept and a portion is missing. This sample carries over 150,000 clones, over 60% of them seen once, and the ten largest clones take roughly 3.5%. The sample consisted of peripheral blood. Receptors were obtained from a woman aged 80 or over with acute or convalescent COVID-19. Both conserved end residues are part of each CDR3. D genes are given only for firm matches. The size of a clone is reported for some rows only, either as once, few or many, or as a class for expanded clones.

CDR3aa	CDR3nt	abundance	d_gene	v_gene	j_gene
CASSLLDTRGETQYF	TGTGCCAGCAGCTTGCTGGACACCCGTGGGGAGACCCAGTACTTC	.	.	TRBV5-4	TRBJ2-5
CASSLGQTEAFF	TGTGCCAGCAGCTTGGGCCAGACTGAAGCTTTCTTT	.	.	TRBV11-3	TRBJ1-1
CASSIIRGLGEKLFF	TGTGCCAGTAGTATAATCAGGGGCTTGGGAGAAAAACTGTTTTTT	.	.	TRBV19	TRBJ1-4
CASSMWLSYTF	TGTGCCAGTAGTATGTGGCTTAGCTACACCTTC	.	.	TRBV19	TRBJ1-2
CASSQSGQVYNEQFF	TGTGCCAGCAGCCAATCGGGACAGGTATACAATGAGCAGTTCTTC	.	TRBD1	TRBV3-1/TRBV3-2	TRBJ2-1
CASSEAVRGRYGNQPQHF	TGTGCCAGCAGTGAAGCCGTAAGGGGGCGATATGGCAATCAGCCCCAGCATTTT	once	TRBD1	TRBV2	TRBJ1-5
CASSPTTPEAFF	TGTGCCAGCAGCCCGACGACACCTGAAGCTTTCTTT	.	.	TRBV7-9	TRBJ1-1
CASSWTVPPYEQYF	TGTGCCAGCAGCTGGACAGTGCCCCCATACGAGCAGTACTTC	.	.	TRBV5-6	TRBJ2-7
CASSPTENTEAFF	TGTGCCAGCAGCCCGACAGAGAACACTGAAGCTTTCTTT	once	.	TRBV5-5	TRBJ1-1
CASSLAYMNTEAFF	TGTGCCAGCAGCTTGGCTTACATGAACACTGAAGCTTTCTTT	.	.	TRBV5-5	TRBJ1-1
CASSRDYGYTF	TGTGCCAGCAGCCGGGACTATGGCTACACCTTC	.	.	TRBV5-6	TRBJ1-2
CSVGRQVNTEAFF	TGCAGCGTTGGTAGACAAGTGAACACTGAAGCTTTCTTT	few	.	TRBV29-1	TRBJ1-1
CAISLVGGNTEAFF	TGTGCCATCAGCCTGGTGGGGGGGAACACTGAAGCTTTCTTT	few	.	TRBV10-3	TRBJ1-1
CASSLPQRTEAFF	TGTGCCAGCAGCTTACCCCAGCGCACTGAAGCTTTCTTT	.	.	TRBV7-8	TRBJ1-1
CASSTLGGAPSTDTQYF	TGTGCCAGCTCGACCTTAGGGGGCGCGCCTAGCACAGATACGCAGTATTTT	.	TRBD1	TRBV18	TRBJ2-3
CASSNRARNTEAFF	TGTGCCAGCAGTAACAGGGCGAGGAACACTGAAGCTTTCTTT	.	.	TRBV6-2/TRBV6-3	TRBJ1-1
CASSLVRSGEAFF	TGTGCCAGCAGCTTGGTCCGGAGCGGGGAAGCTTTCTTT	once	.	TRBV11-2	TRBJ1-1
CASGRPRQGDTEAFF	TGTGCTAGTGGCCGTCCCCGACAGGGCGACACTGAAGCTTTCTTT	.	TRBD1	TRBV12-5	TRBJ1-1
CASSIDGWASKTQYF	TGTGCCAGTAGTATAGACGGTTGGGCTTCTAAGACCCAGTACTTC	.	.	TRBV19	TRBJ2-5
CASSQAGTGVAGNYGYTF	TGCGCCAGCAGCCAAGCCGGGACAGGGGTTGCCGGAAACTATGGCTACACCTTC	once	TRBD1	TRBV4-3	TRBJ1-2
CASRKGDYGYTF	TGTGCCAGTAGGAAGGGGGACTATGGCTACACCTTC	.	.	TRBV19	TRBJ1-2
CASSVGPSTGGRADGELFF	TGTGCCAGCAGCGTAGGGCCATCGACCGGGGGGAGGGCCGACGGGGAGCTGTTTTTT	once	TRBD2	TRBV9	TRBJ2-2
CASSPGGGAGIYNEQFF	TGTGCCAGCAGCCCCGGGGGGGGCGCAGGGATATACAATGAGCAGTTCTTC	.	TRBD2	TRBV5-4	TRBJ2-1
CASSKDGPNEQFF	TGTGCCAGTAGTAAAGACGGTCCCAATGAGCAGTTCTTC	.	.	TRBV19	TRBJ2-1
CASSQGDSNQPQHF	TGTGCCAGCAGTCAGGGGGATAGCAATCAGCCCCAGCATTTT	.	TRBD1	TRBV6-5	TRBJ1-5
CASSQDGSGTIYEQYF	TGTGCCAGCAGCCAAGATGGGAGCGGGACTATCTACGAGCAGTACTTC	few	TRBD2	TRBV4-2	TRBJ2-7
CASSQERTREFF	TGTGCCAGCAGCCAAGAGCGTACGAGGGAGTTCTTC	few	.	TRBV3-1/TRBV3-2	TRBJ2-1
CASSGFGTDNEKLFF	TGTGCCAGCAGCGGATTTGGGACAGACAATGAAAAACTGTTTTTT	.	TRBD1	TRBV5-5	TRBJ1-4
CSAYNTEAFF	TGCAGTGCTTATAACACTGAAGCTTTCTTT	.	.	TRBV20-1	TRBJ1-1
CASSPGQGAEEQYF	TGTGCCAGCAGCCCAGGACAGGGGGCGGAGGAGCAGTACTTC	.	TRBD1	TRBV7-8	TRBJ2-7
CASSQGPGDQPQHF	TGTGCCAGCAGCCAGGGTCCGGGGGATCAGCCCCAGCATTTT	.	.	TRBV7-2	TRBJ1-5
CATSIRHLGQGSEQYF	TGTGCCACCAGCATACGACACTTAGGGCAGGGAAGCGAGCAGTACTTC	.	.	TRBV15	TRBJ2-7
CASSPSGGGVQPQHF	TGTGCCAGCTCACCATCAGGTGGGGGGGTTCAGCCCCAGCATTTT	.	.	TRBV18	TRBJ1-5
CASRLMGTGHYEQYF	TGTGCCAGCAGACTGATGGGGACAGGCCACTACGAGCAGTACTTC	.	TRBD1	TRBV6-5	TRBJ2-7
CATSRGGVGRSDQPQHF	TGTGCCACCAGCAGAGGCGGGGTCGGCCGGAGTGATCAGCCCCAGCATTTT	.	.	TRBV15	TRBJ1-5
CASRLQGSSYNEQFF	TGTGCCAGCAGACTACAGGGCAGCTCCTACAATGAGCAGTTCTTC	.	.	TRBV6-5	TRBJ2-1
CASSLVAQVPYEQYF	TGTGCCAGCAGCTTAGTCGCACAGGTACCCTACGAGCAGTACTTC	.	.	TRBV11-2	TRBJ2-7
CASSLTGQGNTIYF	TGTGCTAGCAGCTTAACTGGGCAGGGAAACACCATATATTTT	.	.	TRBV7-7	TRBJ1-3
CASSISRERNNEQFF	TGTGCCAGTAGTATATCTCGGGAGAGGAACAATGAGCAGTTCTTC	.	.	TRBV19	TRBJ2-1
CASSQGLAGVSFEQFF	TGTGCCAGCAGCCAAGGACTAGCGGGAGTTTCGTTTGAGCAGTTCTTC	.	TRBD2	TRBV7-8	TRBJ2-1